These 22 T cell receptor beta chains came from one sample sequenced in a study of blood T cell repertoires in COVID-19 (dated by TCRdb to 2018 to 2020). Library creation used the immunoSEQ multiplex PCR assay. TCRdb stores this immuneACCESS table with in-frame sequences only. Part of the clones is absent; in the studies checked, under half of the shortfall reflects unresolved V genes, and no reason is known for the rest. Within this sample are 130,000 to 150,000 clones, with roughly 90% of them counted one time only. The ten top clones hold roughly 2.1% of the sample. Source material: peripheral blood. Receptors were obtained from a human donor in a cohort sampled during active COVID-19.

CDR3 bases: TGTGCCAGCAGCTTCCTCCCCCTTAGAGAGCAGTACTTC. Protein product: CASSFLPLREQYF. The genes are TRBV5-5 and TRBJ2-7; the D is unclear. This CDR3 spans 13 amino acids. The V and J ends lost 2 bases and 7 bases respectively, with 13 bases between them. Germline V gene sequence: CDR1 SGHKS, CDR2 YYEKEE (reference sequence).

This clone has a handful of counts. The V and J genes are TRBV7-2 and TRBJ2-7, with 8 bases that match TRBD2. Per germline, CDR1 SGHTA and CDR2 FQGNSA. CDR3 length: 15 amino acids. The junction had 8 bases not matched to a gene; V was cut back by 4 bases and J by 3 bases. As DNA, the CDR3 is TGTGCCAGCAGCTCAACCTCGGGGACTAGCTACGAGCAGTACTTC. Translated, it gives CASSSTSGTSYEQYF.

This clone was recorded a few times. The rearrangement joins TRBV6-5 to TRBJ2-7; the match to TRBD2 covers 9 bases. CDR1 and CDR2 from the germline V gene are MNHEY and SVGAGI. The J segment lost 0 bases and the V segment lost 6 bases, leaving 3 bases of the junction unmatched. This CDR3 has 14 residues. CDR3 DNA sequence: TGTGCCAGCAGGCGGGAGGGGGGCTCCTACGAGCAGTACTTC. Translated, it gives CASRREGGSYEQYF.

This clone was seen more than once but under ten times. In the same sample, other DNA sequences code for this CDR3. The chain carries TRBV18 and TRBJ1-3; the D is unclear. Germline V CDR1 and CDR2: KGHSH, LQKENI. The germline V and J ends were trimmed by 3 bases and 2 bases, with 11 bases remaining between them. The length of the CDR3 is 15 residues. The CDR3 reads CASSPGRQAGNTIYF. The CDR3, as DNA: TGTGCCAGCTCACCGGGTAGGCAGGCTGGAAACACCATATATTTT.

This sequence joins TRBV27 and TRBJ2-2; D gene uncertain. Deletions cut 3 bases from V and 4 bases from J, with 6 bases between. The CDR3 consists of 13 residues. Germline CDR1 and CDR2: MNHEY and SMNVEV (reference sequence). The chain's CDR3 is CASSFSGTGELFF. In DNA form, the CDR3 reads TGTGCCAGCAGTTTTTCCGGCACCGGGGAGCTGTTTTTT.

This chain's CDR3 is CASSHRQAPGHNSGANVLTF. The CDR3 nucleotides are TGCGCCAGCAGCCACCGTCAAGCTCCGGGACACAACTCTGGGGCCAACGTCCTGACTTTC. The chain recombines TRBV5-1 with TRBJ2-6; TRBD1 is a possible D gene (6 bases). This CDR3 is built from 20 residues. Germline CDR1 reads SGHRS; CDR2 reads YFSETQ. V lost 4 bases and J lost 0, with 23 bases in between.

This clone appeared once. The V gene is TRBV4-3, the J gene TRBJ2-1; TRBD2 matches 10 bases. The CDR3 sequence is 14 residues long. The germline gives CDR1 LGHNA, CDR2 YSLEER. The V gene end was trimmed by 2 bases and the J gene end by 9 bases; junction bases not matched to a gene: 4. CDR3 sequence: CASSQLAGASEQFF. In DNA, the CDR3 is TGCGCCAGCAGCCAACTAGCGGGAGCATCTGAGCAGTTCTTC.

The chain couples TRBV18 to TRBJ2-7; TRBD1 matches at 8 bases. The V gene end was trimmed by 3 bases and the J gene end by 4 bases; junction bases not matched to a gene: 26. The CDR3 consists of 21 residues. From germline, CDR1 is KGHSH and CDR2 LQKENI. CDR3 amino acids: CASSPRYSEGAQGARVYEQYF. The DNA for the CDR3 is TGTGCCAGCTCACCTCGATATTCCGAGGGGGCGCAGGGGGCCAGAGTATACGAGCAGTACTTC.

This clone was recorded only once. V and J are TRBV6-2 or TRBV6-3 and TRBJ2-5; 10 nucleotides line up with TRBD1. Germline values: CDR1 MNHEY, CDR2 SVGEGT. CDR3 size: 16 residues. Germline trimming cut 5 bases from V and 1 base from J; bases unmatched to any gene: 7. CDR3 nucleotide sequence: TGTGCCAGCAGTCACCGGGACAGGGGACCCCAAGAGACCCAGTACTTC. Translated, it gives CASSHRDRGPQETQYF.

The chain has TRBV11-2 and TRBJ2-1; 11 bases are a match to TRBD2. The ends lost 4 bases at V and 4 bases at J; junction bases unmatched: 12. The CDR3 is 18 amino acids. Germline V gene sequence: CDR1 SGHAT, CDR2 FQNNGV. In nucleotides, the CDR3 is TGTGCCAGCAGCTCTTTAGCGGGGACTAGCGGAAAATACAATGAGCAGTTCTTC. Translated: CASSSLAGTSGKYNEQFF. Using reference TRBV11-2 and TRBJ2-1 for the parts outside the CDR3, the full variable domain is EAGVAQSPRYKIIEKRQSVAFWCNPISGHATLYWYQQILGQGPKLLIQFQNNGVVDDSQLPKDRFSAERLKGVDSTLKIQPAKLEDSAVYLCASSSLAGTSGKYNEQFFGPGTRLTVL.

The chain combines TRBV19 with TRBJ1-5, with TRBD1 matching 7 bases. Losses at the gene ends were 6 bases for V and 9 bases for J; bases not matched to a gene: 8. The germline gives CDR1 LNHDA, CDR2 SQIVND (reference sequence). CDR3 length: 13 residues. Here the CDR3 reads CASRDRTGGPQHF. Here the CDR3 DNA reads TGTGCCAGTAGAGACAGGACAGGTGGGCCCCAGCATTTT.

The chain combines TRBV12-3 or TRBV12-4 with TRBJ2-1; D unresolved. The CDR3 covers 11 residues. Trimming removed 3 bases from V and 10 bases from J, with 7 bases in between. The CDR3 loop reads CASSLSAEQFF. In DNA, the CDR3 is TGTGCCAGCAGTTTGAGCGCGGAGCAGTTCTTC.

The chain is built from TRBV6-2 or TRBV6-3 and TRBJ1-2; D ambiguous. Trimming removed 6 bases from V and 6 bases from J, with 14 bases in between. Germline V lookup: CDR1 MNHEY, CDR2 SVGEGT. CDR3 length: 13 residues. The CDR3 nucleotides are TGTGCCAGCAGCCAGCACTATCTTGATGGCTACACCTTC. It encodes CASSQHYLDGYTF.

The chain carries TRBV6-2 or TRBV6-3 and TRBJ2-7; 12 bases line up with TRBD2. CDR1 is MNHEY, CDR2 SVGEGT, per germline. V gave up 5 bases and J gave up 1 base; unmatched junction bases: 9. There are 17 residues in the CDR3. This chain's CDR3 is CASSPSSGRASSYEQYF. CDR3 DNA: TGTGCCAGCAGTCCCTCTAGCGGGAGGGCCTCGTCCTACGAGCAGTACTTC.

The V call is TRBV7-9, the J call TRBJ2-5; TRBD1 matches 7 bases. Germline trimming cut 4 bases from V and 2 bases from J; bases unmatched to any gene: 10. CDR1 and CDR2 (germline): SEHNR, FQNEAQ (reference sequence). This CDR3 spans 16 amino acids. The chain's CDR3 is CASSWIGVRGQETQYF. CDR3 nucleotides: TGTGCCAGCAGCTGGATCGGGGTCAGGGGGCAAGAGACCCAGTACTTC.

The genes are TRBV4-2 and TRBJ2-1; 7 nucleotides match TRBD2. The CDR3 runs to 14 residues. The germline V gene encodes CDR1 LGHNA and CDR2 YNFKEQ. V shed 4 bases, J shed 0 bases, and the junction held 0 bases outside the gene matches. DNA of the CDR3: TGTGCCAGCAGCCCGGGGGGCTCCTACAATGAGCAGTTCTTC. This translates into CASSPGGSYNEQFF.

The chain carries TRBV19 and TRBJ1-3; tentatively, D is TRBD1 (5 bases). V was cut by 5 bases and J by 0 bases, with 8 bases left in between. CDR1 and CDR2 (germline): LNHDA, SQIVND (reference sequence). This CDR3 is 14 amino acids long. The CDR3 DNA sequence: TGTGCCAGTAGTTTCGACAGCTCTGGAAACACCATATATTTT. It translates to CASSFDSSGNTIYF.

V and J are TRBV2 and TRBJ1-5, with D maybe TRBD1 (5 bases). There are 14 residues in the CDR3. The germline V gene has CDR1 SNHLY and CDR2 FYNNEI. The V end was cut by 7 bases, the J end by 4 bases, with 14 bases between. CDR3 DNA sequence: TGTGCCAGCAACCCCCAGGGCCCGAATCAGCCCCAGCATTTT. Amino acid sequence: CASNPQGPNQPQHF.

V is TRBV30 and J is TRBJ1-1; D is unclear. This CDR3 comprises 13 residues. Germline V CDR1 and CDR2: GTSNPN, SVGIG (reference sequence). Trimming stripped 4 bases from V and 1 base from J, with 10 bases between. The CDR3 is CAWKRNTNTEAFF. CDR3 nucleotide sequence: TGTGCCTGGAAGAGGAACACGAACACTGAAGCTTTCTTT. Supplemented by reference TRBV30 and TRBJ1-1, the full variable domain reads SQTIHQWPATLVQPVGSPLSLECTVEGTSNPNLYWYRQAAGRGLQLLFYSVGIGQISSEVPQNLSASRPQDRQFILSSKKLLLSDSGFYLCAWKRNTNTEAFFGQGTRLTVV.

This clone turned up a few times. The chain carries TRBV28 and TRBJ1-6; D is uncertain. V was shortened by 4 bases and J by 4 bases, with 8 bases between the two germline ends. Per germline, CDR1 MDHEN and CDR2 SYDVKM. The CDR3 has 14 residues. The CDR3 DNA reads as TGTGCCAGCAGTTCCCCCGAGTATAATTCACCCCTCCACTTT. This encodes CASSSPEYNSPLHF.

The chain joins TRBV18 to TRBJ2-5; TRBD2 matches at 12 bases. CDR3 size: 15 residues. J lost 2 bases, V lost 3 bases, and 1 base had no gene match. CDR1 and CDR2 (germline): KGHSH, LQKENI. The CDR3 is CASSPTSGGQETQYF. CDR3 in DNA: TGTGCCAGCTCACCGACTAGCGGGGGACAAGAGACCCAGTACTTC.

The chain has TRBV19 and TRBJ1-4, with D unresolved. The CDR3 has 13 amino acids. CDR1 is LNHDA and CDR2 is SQIVND in the germline V gene (reference sequence). The V end lost 7 bases, the J end lost 8 bases, and 14 bases lay between the germline ends. The CDR3 DNA reads as TGTGCCAGTACCGTGCGGCGAGGCGAAAAACTGTTTTTT. It specifies CASTVRRGEKLFF.